A single sample gave rise to the 9 T cell receptor beta chains below, sequenced in a study of cytomegalovirus exposure and HLA in healthy donors (dated by TCRdb to about 2017). The protocol used for the library was the immunoSEQ multiplex PCR assay. TCRdb obtained this table from immuneACCESS and retained in-frame rearrangements with V and J assigned. These tables miss some clones; where compared with another copy, unresolved V genes account for less than half of the shortfall, and the remainder is unexplained. The sample contains 90,000 to 150,000 clones, 85% of them found a single time. The ten largest account for roughly 2% of the sample. Sequenced: PBMCs. These receptors were obtained from a woman aged 25 to 39 in good health and CMV-seronegative.

A remark on this clone: Other DNA sequences from this sample encode an identical CDR3 as well. V usage is TRBV18 and J usage is TRBJ1-5, with D maybe TRBD1 (6 bases). Trimming removed 2 bases at V and 1 base at J, with 9 bases between. This CDR3 spans 15 amino acids. The germline CDR1 and CDR2 sequences are KGHSH and LQKENI. The CDR3 nucleotides are TGTGCCAGCTCACCATTTCAGGGGAGCAATCAGCCCCAGCATTTT. Residues: CASSPFQGSNQPQHF.

This clone was counted once. The chain couples TRBV5-1 to TRBJ1-5, with D perhaps matching TRBD1 (6 bases). Germline V gene data show CDR1 as SGHRS and CDR2 as YFSETQ. The V end was cut by 0 bases, the J end by 4 bases, with 17 bases between. CDR3 size: 17 residues. CDR3 nucleotides: TGCGCCAGCAGCTTGGATGGAGGCAGGGGCGGGAATCAGCCCCAGCATTTT. Its translation is CASSLDGGRGGNQPQHF.

The chain combines TRBV7-2 with TRBJ1-2; a possible D gene is TRBD1 (6 bases). V lost 5 bases, J lost 4 bases, and 20 bases lay in between. Germline lookup yields CDR1 SGHTA and CDR2 FQGNSA. The CDR3 runs to 16 residues. The CDR3 DNA reads TGTGCCAGCAGCAAAACCCGGGGGGCTATATTCTATGGCTACACCTTC. This sequence encodes CASSKTRGAIFYGYTF.

CDR3 sequence: CASSLGADRNTDTQYF. DNA for the CDR3: TGTGCCAGCAGCTTAGGTGCGGACAGGAACACAGATACGCAGTATTTT. The chain recombines TRBV11-3 with TRBJ2-3; 7 bases are shared with TRBD1. V lost 1 base to trimming and J lost 2 bases; unmatched junction nucleotides: 6. The length of the CDR3 is 16 residues. Germline CDR1 is SGHNT and CDR2 is YENEEA. The variable domain in full, completed from reference TRBV11-3 and TRBJ2-3, reads EAGVVQSPRYKIIEKKQPVAFWCNPISGHNTLYWYLQNLGQGPELLIRYENEEAVDDSQLPKDRFSAERLKGVDSTLKIQPAELGDSAVYLCASSLGADRNTDTQYFGPGTRLTVL.

The V and J genes are TRBV7-2 and TRBJ2-7; possibly TRBD2 for D (6 bases). V lost 3 bases and J lost 9, with 15 bases in between. Germline loops: CDR1 SGHTA, CDR2 FQGNSA. This CDR3 is built from 13 residues. CDR3 sequence: CASSLAREDAQYF. For the CDR3, the DNA is TGTGCCAGCAGCTTGGCCAGGGAGGACGCGCAGTACTTC.

This chain connects TRBV28 to TRBJ2-2; D is possibly TRBD1 (5 bases). V dropped 3 bases and J dropped 0 bases, with 8 bases sitting between them. CDR3 size: 15 residues. The V gene's germline CDR1 is MDHEN and CDR2 SYDVKM. The CDR3 here is CASSFSGTNTGELFF. The CDR3, as DNA: TGTGCCAGCAGTTTCTCAGGGACGAACACCGGGGAGCTGTTTTTT.

The chain employs TRBV6-4 and TRBJ1-1; the match to TRBD1 covers 10 bases. Germline CDR1 and CDR2: MRHNA and SNTAGT. This CDR3 region has 14 residues. V was clipped by 5 bases and J by 5 bases; unmatched bases: 5. In nucleotides, the CDR3 is TGTGCCAGCAGTTTGGACAGGGGGAGAACTGAAGCTTTCTTT. It is translated as CASSLDRGRTEAFF.

The chain uses TRBV7-8 and TRBJ2-7, with 7 nucleotides matching TRBD1. The germline gives CDR1 SGHVS, CDR2 FQNEAQ. The CDR3 extends over 16 amino acids. Losses at the gene ends were 0 bases for V and 2 bases for J; bases not matched to a gene: 7. The CDR3 region is CASSLARDRRTYEQYF. The CDR3 DNA reads TGTGCCAGCAGCTTAGCAAGGGACAGAAGGACCTACGAGCAGTACTTC.

Turning to this clone: The junction departs from the called germline gene at one end, perhaps through a read error. The chain carries TRBV7-7 and TRBJ2-7; 8 bases fit TRBD1. The CDR3 has 13 amino acids. The germline V gene encodes CDR1 SSHAT and CDR2 FNYEAQ (reference sequence). In DNA form, the CDR3 reads TGTGCTAGCAGCTTAGCACAGGGGGACGAGCAGTACTTC. It is translated as CASSLAQGDEQYF.